The 25 T cell receptor beta chains presented below share a single source sample, sequenced in a study of blood T cells in healthy people across ages. PCR was performed a second time for 7 to 11 cycles using a sample-barcoded 5' primer and a J-beta primer mix. One entry per CDR3 protein results from TCRdb running MiXCR on the 5' RACE reads. The data hold approximately 800,000 distinct CDR3 sequences, with roughly 25% observed a single time. This same sample was also part of a study on T cells of mothers and their children.

The sequencing input was blood. All receptors come from a boy younger than 18 in good health.

There are a few counts of this clonotype. The genes are TRBV30 and TRBJ1-1, with 8 positions matching TRBD1. CDR3 length: 12 residues. J gave up 11 bases and V 1 base, and 6 bases lay outside the gene matches. Per germline, CDR1 GTSNPN and CDR2 SVGIG (reference sequence). The CDR3 bases are TGTGCCTGGAGTGACCGGGACAGGCTGGCTTTCTTT. Its protein product is CAWSDRDRLAFF.

The CDR3 sequence: CASVKTGSYEQYF. CDR3 nucleotides: TGTGCCAGCGTCAAAACAGGCTCCTACGAGCAGTACTTC. The rearrangement links TRBV6-1 to TRBJ2-7, with D possibly being TRBD1 (5 bases). Germline values: CDR1 MNHNS, CDR2 SASEGT. V shed 8 bases and J shed 0 bases, with 11 bases lying between them. The CDR3 spans 13 residues.

V and J are TRBV29-1 and TRBJ2-3; D not certain. CDR1 and CDR2 from the germline V gene are SQVTM and ANQGSEA. The CDR3 is 15 residues long. Trimming took 3 bases from V and 2 from J, leaving 15 bases between them. For the CDR3, the DNA is TGCAGCGTTGACGAGGAGTCGTGGGTCACAGATACGCAGTATTTT. It encodes CSVDEESWVTDTQYF.

This clonotype was found a few times. The junction departs from germline at one end; a sequencing error may be responsible. The chain couples TRBV12-3 or TRBV12-4 to TRBJ1-4; no definite D call. This CDR3 spans 13 amino acids. The CDR3 sequence: CASSLGDGEKLFF. The CDR3 nucleotides are TGCGCCAGCAGTTTGGGCGACGGGGAAAAACTGTTTTTT.

This rearrangement joins TRBV20-1 to TRBJ2-5, with 8 positions matching TRBD2. This CDR3 is built from 14 residues. With 6 bases clipped from V and 2 bases from J, the junction kept 8 bases outside the gene matches. Per germline, CDR1 DFQATT and CDR2 SNEGSKA (reference sequence). The CDR3 region has the DNA TGCAGTGCCACAATAGCGGGGCGACAAGAGACCCAGTACTTC. Translation gives CSATIAGRQETQYF.

The V gene is TRBV7-8, the J gene TRBJ1-1; D ambiguous. Germline CDR1 SGHVS, CDR2 FQNEAQ. The CDR3 is made up of 14 amino acids. V was cut by 0 bases and J by 1 base, with 6 bases left in between. The CDR3 here is CASSLAWQNTEAFF. In DNA form, the CDR3 reads TGTGCCAGCAGCTTAGCGTGGCAGAACACTGAAGCTTTCTTT.

The chain has TRBV12-3 or TRBV12-4 and TRBJ2-1; 11 nucleotides agree with TRBD2. This CDR3 has 14 residues. V shed 3 bases and J 8 bases; nucleotides not matched to a gene: 3. The CDR3 region is CASSFSGGADEQFF. In DNA, the CDR3 is TGTGCCAGCAGTTTTAGCGGGGGGGCCGATGAGCAGTTCTTC.

This clonotype was found a few times. The chain links TRBV29-1 to TRBJ2-7, with 11 nucleotides matching TRBD2. Germline assignment: CDR1 SQVTM and CDR2 ANQGSEA. J was trimmed by 4 bases and V by 4 bases; bases with no gene match: 3. The CDR3 is 13 residues long. The CDR3 coding sequence is TGCAGCGTTGGACTAGCGGGGTTGTACGAGCAGTACTTC. This gives the protein CSVGLAGLYEQYF.

J is TRBJ2-5 and V is TRBV30; D possibly corresponds to TRBD1 (6 bases). The CDR3 is 12 amino acids. V gave up 4 bases and J gave up 4 bases, with 10 bases separating them. CDR1 is GTSNPN and CDR2 is SVGIG in the germline V gene (reference sequence). The CDR3 sequence: CAWTGDRETQYF. CDR3 coding DNA: TGTGCCTGGACAGGGGATCGAGAGACCCAGTACTTC.

A few counts support this clonotype. J is TRBJ1-5 and V is TRBV12-3 or TRBV12-4, with TRBD1 as a possible D gene (5 bases). The length of the CDR3 is 15 residues. Trimming took 1 base from V and 1 from J, leaving 8 bases between them. The CDR3 region has the DNA TGTGCCAGCAGTTTAGAGGCAGGGAGCAATCAGCCCCAGCATTTT. Residues: CASSLEAGSNQPQHF.

This clonotype showed up many times. The chain couples TRBV20-1 to TRBJ2-1; TRBD1 matches at 8 bases. J lost 7 bases, V lost 4 bases, and 12 bases had no gene match. The CDR3 has 15 residues. Germline CDR1 and CDR2: DFQATT and SNEGSKA (reference sequence). The CDR3 DNA is TGCAGTGCTAACCCCAGGGGGCCCGATTTGAATGAGCAGTTCTTC. Its translation: CSANPRGPDLNEQFF.

This chain links TRBV6-5 with TRBJ1-5; TRBD1 agrees at 11 bases. CDR1 and CDR2 from the germline V gene are MNHEY and SVGAGI. CDR3 length: 15 residues. V gave up 6 bases and J gave up 5 bases; unmatched junction bases: 6. CDR3 nucleotides: TGTGCCAGCAGACCGGACAGGGGGCTCGATCAGCCCCAGCATTTT. Its protein is CASRPDRGLDQPQHF.

The CDR3 nucleotides read TGCGCCAGCAGCCAAGTCGCACTAGCGGGAGGGCCATATACGCAGTATTTT. Protein sequence: CASSQVALAGGPYTQYF. The chain is built from TRBV4-3 and TRBJ2-3, with 13 positions matching TRBD2. V dropped 1 base and J dropped 7; count of bases not matched to a gene: 8. The CDR3 runs 17 residues. CDR1 LGHNA and CDR2 YSLEER come from the germline V gene.

This rearrangement joins TRBV5-4 to TRBJ2-4; maybe TRBD1 (7 bases). CDR1 and CDR2 (germline): SGHNT, YYREEE (reference sequence). The CDR3 is 14 residues long. The germline V and J ends were trimmed by 1 base and 16 bases, with 21 bases remaining between them. This CDR3 reads CASSLRGAEDRLYF. The CDR3 DNA sequence: TGTGCCAGCAGCTTGAGGGGGGCCGAGGACAGGTTATACTTC.

The sample holds a few counts of this clonotype. This chain connects TRBV6-4 to TRBJ2-1; 9 nucleotides match TRBD2. The CDR3 has 15 residues. In germline, CDR1 is MRHNA, CDR2 SNTAGT. V lost 3 bases, J lost 7 bases, and 7 bases stayed unmatched. This CDR3 reads CASSEAGGMINEQFF. The CDR3 DNA sequence: TGTGCCAGCAGTGAAGCGGGAGGTATGATAAATGAGCAGTTCTTC.

V and J are TRBV7-9 and TRBJ1-1; no clear D. The CDR3 sequence is 13 residues long. Looked up from germline, CDR1 is SEHNR and CDR2 is FQNEAQ (reference sequence). Trimming removed 6 bases at V and 5 bases at J, with 13 bases between. The CDR3: CASRDGLRTEAFF. CDR3 in DNA: TGTGCCAGCAGGGACGGGTTGAGAACTGAAGCTTTCTTT.

This clonotype occurred a few times. This chain uses TRBV5-1 with TRBJ2-1, with no clear D. The germline V and J ends were trimmed by 5 bases and 4 bases, with 13 bases remaining between them. The CDR3 sequence is 14 residues long. Germline assignment: CDR1 SGHRS and CDR2 YFSETQ. CDR3 amino acids: CASRHAAEYNEQFF. In DNA, the CDR3 is TGCGCCAGCAGGCATGCGGCTGAGTACAATGAGCAGTTCTTC.

This clonotype was counted between two and nine times. The gene calls are TRBV6-1 and TRBJ1-2; D unresolved. The CDR3 extends over 13 amino acids. Germline CDR1 and CDR2: MNHNS and SASEGT. V was shortened by 3 bases and J by 10 bases, with 15 bases between the two germline ends. CDR3 sequence reads: CASSEPDSGDYTF. The CDR3 nucleotides read TGTGCCAGCAGTGAGCCCGACTCCGGGGACTACACCTTC.

This clonotype was counted many times. The genes are TRBV11-2 and TRBJ2-1, with 8 bases lining up with TRBD2. CDR1 SGHAT and CDR2 FQNNGV come from the germline V gene. This CDR3 is 16 amino acids long. With 1 base clipped from V and 4 bases from J, the junction kept 6 bases outside the gene matches. The CDR3: CASSLVAGGSYNEQFF. The CDR3 DNA sequence: TGTGCCAGCAGCTTAGTCGCGGGAGGATCATACAATGAGCAGTTCTTC.

This clonotype has a handful of counts. The chain combines TRBV6-5 with TRBJ2-7; maybe TRBD2 (5 bases). The CDR3 contains 14 residues. Trimming stripped 2 bases from V and 4 bases from J, with 12 bases between. CDR1 MNHEY and CDR2 SVGAGI come from the germline V gene. The CDR3 is CASSYGGVRYEQYF. The CDR3 DNA reads TGTGCCAGCAGTTACGGAGGTGTTCGTTACGAGCAGTACTTC.

This clonotype was detected a few times. The rearrangement uses TRBV12-3 or TRBV12-4 and TRBJ1-6, with TRBD1 as a possible D gene (5 bases). Between the trimmed V and J ends, which lost 1 base and 7 bases, there was a span of 8 bases. CDR3 length: 14 amino acids. The CDR3 DNA follows: TGTGCCAGCAGTTTAGGGGGACCCAATTCACCCCTCCACTTT. This gives the protein CASSLGGPNSPLHF.

The chain combines TRBV25-1 with TRBJ2-5; D remains ambiguous. The tail of the sequence fits TRBJ2-1 better, so the J call may be wrong. The CDR3 length is 14 residues. In germline, CDR1 is MGHDK, CDR2 SYGVNS. In DNA, the CDR3 is TGTGCCAGCAGGGCCGGCGGTACCTACAATGAGCAGTTCTTC. This gives the protein CASRAGGTYNEQFF.

The chain uses TRBV6-5 and TRBJ2-4, with unresolved D. The CDR3 has 13 amino acids. The germline gives CDR1 MNHEY, CDR2 SVGAGI. V was trimmed by 8 bases and J by 1 base, leaving 9 bases between them. DNA for the CDR3: TGTGCCAGCGGTTCTTGGGCCAAAAACATTCAGTACTTC. Translated, it gives CASGSWAKNIQYF.

This clonotype was counted only a few times. The chain combines TRBV7-2 with TRBJ1-2, with 12 bases aligning to TRBD1. Trimming removed 3 bases from V and 4 bases from J; junction bases left unmatched: 6. Germline V gene sequence: CDR1 SGHTA, CDR2 FQGNSA. This CDR3 spans 16 amino acids. CDR3 region: CASSLGQGATSYGYTF. In DNA, the CDR3 is TGTGCCAGCAGCTTGGGACAGGGGGCTACTTCCTATGGCTACACCTTC.

The V and J genes are TRBV7-8 and TRBJ2-5, with 8 bases identical to TRBD1. The CDR3 spans 15 residues. The ends lost 0 bases at V and 2 bases at J; junction bases unmatched: 2. In germline, CDR1 is SGHVS, CDR2 FQNEAQ. The CDR3 DNA sequence: TGTGCCAGCAGCTTAGCCCAGGGGGCACAAGAGACCCAGTACTTC. Amino acid sequence: CASSLAQGAQETQYF.